The sequence of this TCR beta chain was determined in a study of response to subunit inactivated influenza vaccine. Findings and caveats of the study: The authors suggested that every seasonal influenza vaccination recruits few new T cells.

TCRdb ran MiXCR on the RT-PCR reads and lists one entry per CDR3 protein. The sample holds fewer than 800,000 distinct CDR3 sequences, approximately 14% seen once. This clonotype came up many times. Its cognate antigen is unknown. This sequence was found in a man between 45 and 60 years old who received an inactivated influenza vaccine. The input for sequencing was PBMCs from blood, taken approximately 13 days after vaccination.

The CDR3 spells CASSVGQQETQYF. CDR3 coding DNA: TGTGCCAGCAGCGTGGGACAACAAGAGACCCAGTACTTC. The J gene is TRBJ2-5, the V gene TRBV7-2, with D possibly being TRBD1 (6 bases). The V gene's germline CDR1 is SGHTA and CDR2 FQGNSA. The CDR3 contains 13 residues. V was shortened by 5 bases and J by 2 bases, with 9 bases between the two germline ends.